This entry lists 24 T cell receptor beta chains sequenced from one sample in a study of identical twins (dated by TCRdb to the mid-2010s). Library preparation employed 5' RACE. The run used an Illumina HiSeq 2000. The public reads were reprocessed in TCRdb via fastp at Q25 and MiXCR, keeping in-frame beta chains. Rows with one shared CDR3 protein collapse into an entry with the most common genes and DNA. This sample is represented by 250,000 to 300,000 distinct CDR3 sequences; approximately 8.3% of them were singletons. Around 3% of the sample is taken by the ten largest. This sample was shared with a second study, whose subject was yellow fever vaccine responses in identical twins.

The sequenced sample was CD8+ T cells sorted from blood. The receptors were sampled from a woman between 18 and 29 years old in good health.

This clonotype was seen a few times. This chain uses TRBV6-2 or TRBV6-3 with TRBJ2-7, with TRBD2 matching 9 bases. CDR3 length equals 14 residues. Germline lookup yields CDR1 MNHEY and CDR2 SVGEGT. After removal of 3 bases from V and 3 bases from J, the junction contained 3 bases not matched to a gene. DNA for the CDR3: TGTGCCAGCAGTTATAGCGGGGGAAACTACGAGCAGTACTTC. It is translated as CASSYSGGNYEQYF.

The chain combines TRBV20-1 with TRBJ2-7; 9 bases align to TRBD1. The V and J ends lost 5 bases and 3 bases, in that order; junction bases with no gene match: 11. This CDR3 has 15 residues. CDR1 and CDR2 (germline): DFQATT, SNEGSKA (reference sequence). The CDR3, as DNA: TGCAGTGCTCACCTAACGGACAGGGGAGTCTACGAGCAGTACTTC. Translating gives CSAHLTDRGVYEQYF.

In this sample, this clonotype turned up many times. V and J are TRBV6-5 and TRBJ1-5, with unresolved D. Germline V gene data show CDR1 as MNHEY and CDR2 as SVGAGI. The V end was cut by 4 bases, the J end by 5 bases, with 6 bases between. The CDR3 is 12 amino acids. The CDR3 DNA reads TGTGCCAGCAGTTCCCCGGATCAGCCCCAGCATTTT. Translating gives CASSSPDQPQHF.

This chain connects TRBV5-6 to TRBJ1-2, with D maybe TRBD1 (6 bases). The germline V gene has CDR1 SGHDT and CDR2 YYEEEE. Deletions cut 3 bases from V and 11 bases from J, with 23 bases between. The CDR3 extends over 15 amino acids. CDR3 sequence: CASSYRAGREMDYTF. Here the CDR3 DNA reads TGTGCCAGCAGCTACAGGGCGGGACGGGAGATGGATTACACCTTC.

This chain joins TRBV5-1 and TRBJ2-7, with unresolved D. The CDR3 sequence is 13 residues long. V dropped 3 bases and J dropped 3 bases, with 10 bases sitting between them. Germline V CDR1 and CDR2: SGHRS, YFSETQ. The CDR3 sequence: CASSWFRGYEQYF. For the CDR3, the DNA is TGCGCCAGCAGCTGGTTCCGAGGCTACGAGCAGTACTTC.

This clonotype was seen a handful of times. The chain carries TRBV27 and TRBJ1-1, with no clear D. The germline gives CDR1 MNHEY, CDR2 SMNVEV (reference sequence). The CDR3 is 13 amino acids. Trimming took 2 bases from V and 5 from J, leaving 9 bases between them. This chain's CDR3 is CASSLREWTEAFF. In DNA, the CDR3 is TGTGCCAGCAGTTTAAGGGAGTGGACTGAAGCTTTCTTT.

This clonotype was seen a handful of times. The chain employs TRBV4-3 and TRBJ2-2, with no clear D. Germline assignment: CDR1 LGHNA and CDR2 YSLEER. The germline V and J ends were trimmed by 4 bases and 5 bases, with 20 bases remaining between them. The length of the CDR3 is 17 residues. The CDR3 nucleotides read TGCGCCAGCAGCCCAAGCCGCCTGGACGGTTATACCGGGGAGCTGTTTTTT. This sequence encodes CASSPSRLDGYTGELFF.

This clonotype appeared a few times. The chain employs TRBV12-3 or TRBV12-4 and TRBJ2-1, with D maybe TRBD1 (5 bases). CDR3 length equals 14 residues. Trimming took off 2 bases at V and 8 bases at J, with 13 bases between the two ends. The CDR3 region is CASSLTGPVDEQFF. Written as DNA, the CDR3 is TGTGCCAGCAGTTTAACAGGCCCCGTGGATGAGCAGTTCTTC.

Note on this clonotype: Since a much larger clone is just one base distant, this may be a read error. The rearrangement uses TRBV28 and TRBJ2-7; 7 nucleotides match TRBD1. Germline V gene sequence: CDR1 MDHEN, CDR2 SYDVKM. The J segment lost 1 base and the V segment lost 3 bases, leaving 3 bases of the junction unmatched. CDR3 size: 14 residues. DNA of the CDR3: TGTGCCAGCAGTTTCGGGGACAGATCCTACGAGCAGTACTTC. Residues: CASSFGDRSYEQYF.

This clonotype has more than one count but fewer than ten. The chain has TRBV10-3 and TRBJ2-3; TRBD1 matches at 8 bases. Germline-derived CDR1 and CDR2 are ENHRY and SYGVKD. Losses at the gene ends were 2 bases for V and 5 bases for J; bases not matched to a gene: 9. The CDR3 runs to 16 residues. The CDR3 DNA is TGTGCCATCAGTGAGCGTACCCAGGGGGCGGGAGATACGCAGTATTTT. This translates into CAISERTQGAGDTQYF.

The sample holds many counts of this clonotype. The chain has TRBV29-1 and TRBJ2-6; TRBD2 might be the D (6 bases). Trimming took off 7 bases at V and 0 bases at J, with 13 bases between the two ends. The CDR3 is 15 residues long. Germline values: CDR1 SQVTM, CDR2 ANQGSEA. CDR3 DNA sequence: TGCAGCGCCCTGGCGGGGAGCTCTGGGGCCAACGTCCTGACTTTC. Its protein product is CSALAGSSGANVLTF.

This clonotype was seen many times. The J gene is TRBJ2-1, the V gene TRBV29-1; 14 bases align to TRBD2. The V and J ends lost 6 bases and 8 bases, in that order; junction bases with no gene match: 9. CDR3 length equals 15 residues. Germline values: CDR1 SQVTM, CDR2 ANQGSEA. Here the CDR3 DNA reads TGCAGCGTCAGGGGACTAGCGGGAGTCTCGGATGAGCAGTTCTTC. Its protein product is CSVRGLAGVSDEQFF.

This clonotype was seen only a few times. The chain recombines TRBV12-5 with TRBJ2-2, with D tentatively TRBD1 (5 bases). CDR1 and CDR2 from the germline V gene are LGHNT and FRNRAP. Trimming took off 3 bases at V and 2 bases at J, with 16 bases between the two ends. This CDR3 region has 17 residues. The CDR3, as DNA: TGTGCTAGTGGTTTTGGGGCCTCGCCCCGAAACACCGGGGAGCTGTTTTTT. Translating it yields CASGFGASPRNTGELFF.

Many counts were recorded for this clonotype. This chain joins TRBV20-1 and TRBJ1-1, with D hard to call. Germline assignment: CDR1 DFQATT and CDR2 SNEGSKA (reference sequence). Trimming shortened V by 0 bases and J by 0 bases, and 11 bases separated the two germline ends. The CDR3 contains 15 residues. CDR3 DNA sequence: TGCAGTGCTAGAGATGATGGCAGAATGAACACTGAAGCTTTCTTT. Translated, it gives CSARDDGRMNTEAFF.

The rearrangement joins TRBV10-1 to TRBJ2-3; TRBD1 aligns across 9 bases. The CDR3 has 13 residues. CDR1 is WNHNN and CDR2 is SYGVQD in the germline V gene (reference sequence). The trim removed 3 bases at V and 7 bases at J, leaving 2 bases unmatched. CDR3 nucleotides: TGCGCCAGCAGTGAAGGGACAGGGTATACGCAGTATTTT. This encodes CASSEGTGYTQYF.

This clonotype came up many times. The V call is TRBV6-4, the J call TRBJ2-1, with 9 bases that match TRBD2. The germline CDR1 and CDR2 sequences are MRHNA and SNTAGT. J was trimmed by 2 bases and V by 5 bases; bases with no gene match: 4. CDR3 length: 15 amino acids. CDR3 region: CASSPSGDAYNEQFF. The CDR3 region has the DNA TGTGCCAGCAGTCCTAGCGGGGACGCCTACAATGAGCAGTTCTTC.

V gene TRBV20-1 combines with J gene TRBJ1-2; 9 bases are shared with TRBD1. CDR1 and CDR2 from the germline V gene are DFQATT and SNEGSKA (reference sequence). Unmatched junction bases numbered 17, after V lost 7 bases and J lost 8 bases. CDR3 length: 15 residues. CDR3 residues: CSGEALPTGGEGYTF. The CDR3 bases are TGCAGTGGGGAGGCTCTCCCTACAGGGGGCGAGGGCTACACCTTC.

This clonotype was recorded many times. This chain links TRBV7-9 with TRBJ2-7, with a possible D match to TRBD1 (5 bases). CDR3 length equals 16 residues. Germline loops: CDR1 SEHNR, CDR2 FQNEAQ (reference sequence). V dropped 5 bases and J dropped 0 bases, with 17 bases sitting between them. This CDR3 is CASSTTPEQASYEQYF. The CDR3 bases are TGTGCCAGCAGCACCACCCCGGAACAGGCCTCCTACGAGCAGTACTTC.

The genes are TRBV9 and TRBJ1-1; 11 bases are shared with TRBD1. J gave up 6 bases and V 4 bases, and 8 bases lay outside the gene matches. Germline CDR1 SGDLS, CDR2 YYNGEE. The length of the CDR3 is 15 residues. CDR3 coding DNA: TGTGCCAGCAGCCCCCGGACAGGGGGCGTACCTGAAGCTTTCTTT. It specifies CASSPRTGGVPEAFF. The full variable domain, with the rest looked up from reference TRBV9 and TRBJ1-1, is DSGVTQTPKHLITATGQRVTLRCSPRSGDLSVYWYQQSLDQGLQFLIQYYNGEERAKGNILERFSAQQFPDLHSELNLSSLELGDSALYFCASSPRTGGVPEAFFGQGTRLTVV.

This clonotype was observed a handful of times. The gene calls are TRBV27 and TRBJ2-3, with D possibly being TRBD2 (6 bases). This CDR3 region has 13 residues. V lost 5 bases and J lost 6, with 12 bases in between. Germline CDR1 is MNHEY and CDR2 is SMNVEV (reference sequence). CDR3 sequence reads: CASSGLFTDTQYF. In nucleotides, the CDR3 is TGTGCCAGCAGTGGACTATTCACTGATACGCAGTATTTT.

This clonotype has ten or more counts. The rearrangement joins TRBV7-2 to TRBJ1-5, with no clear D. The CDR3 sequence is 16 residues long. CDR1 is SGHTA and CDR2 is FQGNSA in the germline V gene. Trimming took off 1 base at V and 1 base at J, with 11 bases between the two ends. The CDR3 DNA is TGTGCCAGCAGCTTAGACCTCAGTTGGAGCAATCAGCCCCAGCATTTT. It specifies CASSLDLSWSNQPQHF. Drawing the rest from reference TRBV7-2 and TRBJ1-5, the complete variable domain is GAGVSQSPSNKVTEKGKDVELRCDPISGHTALYWYRQSLGQGLEFLIYFQGNSAPDKSGLPSDRFSAERTGGSVSTLTIQRTQQEDSAVYLCASSLDLSWSNQPQHFGDGTRLSIL.

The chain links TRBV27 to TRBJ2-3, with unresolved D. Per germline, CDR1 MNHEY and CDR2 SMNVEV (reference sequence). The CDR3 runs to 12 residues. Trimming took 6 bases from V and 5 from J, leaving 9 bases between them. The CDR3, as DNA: TGTGCCAGCAGACACTCGGAAGATACGCAGTATTTT. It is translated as CASRHSEDTQYF.

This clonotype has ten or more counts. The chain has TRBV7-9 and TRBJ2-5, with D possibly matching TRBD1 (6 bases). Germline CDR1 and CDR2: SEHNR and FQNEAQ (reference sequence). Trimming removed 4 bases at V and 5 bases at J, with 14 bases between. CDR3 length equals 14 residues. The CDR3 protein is CASSSEQGIETQYF. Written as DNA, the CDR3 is TGTGCCAGCAGCTCGGAACAGGGAATCGAGACCCAGTACTTC.

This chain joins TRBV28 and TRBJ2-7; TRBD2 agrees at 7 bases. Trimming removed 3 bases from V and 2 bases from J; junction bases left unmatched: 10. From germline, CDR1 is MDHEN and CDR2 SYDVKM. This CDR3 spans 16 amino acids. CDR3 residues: CASSFSPLALPYEQYF. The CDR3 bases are TGTGCCAGCAGTTTTTCCCCACTAGCGCTGCCCTACGAGCAGTACTTC.